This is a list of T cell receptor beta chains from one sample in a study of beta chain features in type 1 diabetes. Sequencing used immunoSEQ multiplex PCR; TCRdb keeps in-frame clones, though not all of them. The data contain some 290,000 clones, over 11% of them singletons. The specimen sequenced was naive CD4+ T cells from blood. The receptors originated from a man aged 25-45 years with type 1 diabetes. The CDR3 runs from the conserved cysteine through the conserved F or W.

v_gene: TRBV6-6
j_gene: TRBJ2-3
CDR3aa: CASTLAASDTQYF

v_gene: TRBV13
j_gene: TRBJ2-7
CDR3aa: CASSPGLAGVKQYF

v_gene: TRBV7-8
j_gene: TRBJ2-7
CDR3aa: CASSLFGQGGHEQYF

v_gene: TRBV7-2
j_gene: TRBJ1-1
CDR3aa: CASSLAGFGAFF

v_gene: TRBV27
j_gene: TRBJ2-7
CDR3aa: CASSARTGAAYEQYF

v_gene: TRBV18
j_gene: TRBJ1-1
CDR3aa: CASSPMTTEAFF

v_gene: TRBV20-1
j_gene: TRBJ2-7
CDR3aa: CSAAQGYEQYF

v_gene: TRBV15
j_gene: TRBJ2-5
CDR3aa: CATSRDQGRQETQYF

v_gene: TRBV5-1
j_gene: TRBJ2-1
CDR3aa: CASSLVIAGENEQFF

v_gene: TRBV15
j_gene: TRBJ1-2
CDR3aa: CATSRERTGAYGYTF

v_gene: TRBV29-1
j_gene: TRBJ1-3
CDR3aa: CSALGGDPGNTIYF

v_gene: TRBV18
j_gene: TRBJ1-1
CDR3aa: CASSLNDRAGGTEAFF

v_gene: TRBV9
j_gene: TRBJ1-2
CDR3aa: CASSVDNSHFYGYTF

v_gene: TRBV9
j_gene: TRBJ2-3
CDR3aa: CASSPGLAGWDTQYF